This TCR beta chain was documented in a study of T cells after posttransplantation cyclophosphamide. Germline V gene data show CDR1 as SGHVS and CDR2 as FQNEAQ. The CDR3 sequence is 14 residues long. Trimming removed 4 bases at V and 5 bases at J, with 15 bases between. Profiled with immunoSEQ multiplex PCR; TCRdb holds only in-frame clones, not every one. The sample has roughly 21,000 clones, approximately 98% seen once. Cells defined as naive were viable CD3+CD4+ or CD3+CD8+ and CCR7+CD45RA+CD45RO-CD95-CD27+CD28+. Broader study findings: Skin or GI-infiltrating T cells shared few TRB sequences with blood. TRB clonality was highly associated with recipient CMV seropositivity and reactivation. Later blood repertoires were often dominated by clones from the donor CD8+ memory compartment.

A note on this clone: The target antigen is unknown.

This TCR was sampled from a man between 35 and 55 years old in good health, CMV-negative, and a related stem cell transplant donor. The V gene is TRBV7-8, the J gene TRBJ2-7; D possibly corresponds to TRBD2 (5 bases). The specimen was naive CD8+ T cells sorted from PBMCs. CDR3 sequence: CASSYQRELNEQYF. In DNA, the CDR3 is TGTGCCAGCAGCTACCAGAGGGAACTAAACGAGCAGTACTTC.